The clone carrying this T cell receptor (beta chain) was counted once. The antigen remains undetermined. Other DNA sequences of this sample code for an identical CDR3. The data were taken from a study of Ad26.COV2.S vaccination and SARS-CoV-2 variants. Study-wide findings and caveats: It was vaccine recipients, not placebo recipients, who had the higher spike-specific TCR breadth. Vaccine and placebo recipients had comparable breadth of non-spike TCRs. Post-vaccination spike-specific CD8+ and CD4+ T cell responses reportedly had substantial breadth.

Measured with immunoSEQ multiplex PCR; TCRdb has only the in-frame clones, and not every one. The repertoire holds 300,000 to 400,000 clones, with 92% as singletons. Trimming stripped 0 bases from V and 6 bases from J, with 5 bases between. The CDR3 is 12 residues long. Germline-derived CDR1 and CDR2 are SGHAT and FQNNGV. Source: peripheral blood, taken after recovery from COVID-19. The TCR originated in a human donor who had recovered from COVID-19. This chain connects TRBV11-2 to TRBJ1-1; D not certain. The CDR3: CASSLDRAEAFF. CDR3 bases: TGTGCCAGCAGCTTAGATAGGGCTGAAGCTTTCTTT.